Each of the 13 T cell receptor beta chains below was sequenced from the same sample in a study of blood T cells in healthy people across ages. Combining a sample-barcoded 5' primer with a J-beta primer mix, a second PCR ran for roughly 7 to 11 cycles. TCRdb passed the 5' RACE reads through MiXCR, listing each CDR3 protein once. The table has roughly 1,100,000 distinct CDR3 sequences, roughly a quarter seen once. The sample was also linked to a second study, of T cells of mothers and their children.

Sequences were obtained from blood. Receptors originate from a girl aged 2 to 9 in good health.

This chain connects TRBV5-1 to TRBJ1-1; TRBD1 might be the D (5 bases). V lost 4 bases to trimming and J lost 3 bases, with 13 bases between them. This CDR3 is 14 amino acids long. CDR1 SGHRS and CDR2 YFSETQ come from the germline V gene. The CDR3 region is CASSPAEGYTEAFF. CDR3 DNA sequence: TGCGCCAGCAGCCCCGCTGAGGGGTACACTGAAGCTTTCTTT.

DNA for the CDR3: TGTGCCAGCAGCCCCCCGCCAGGGTACCAAGAGACCCAGTACTTC. It yields the protein CASSPPPGYQETQYF. V and J are TRBV7-9 and TRBJ2-5; the D gene is possibly TRBD1 (5 bases). V lost 5 bases and J 0 bases, leaving 13 bases between the germline ends. Germline V gene sequence: CDR1 SEHNR, CDR2 FQNEAQ (reference sequence). This CDR3 contains 15 residues.

The chain links TRBV5-1 to TRBJ1-1, with 10 bases lining up with TRBD1. The CDR3 is 16 amino acids. CDR1 is SGHRS and CDR2 is YFSETQ in the germline V gene. J was trimmed by 4 bases and V by 4 bases; bases with no gene match: 10. The CDR3: CASSTHPRTGGTEAFF. As DNA, the CDR3 is TGCGCCAGCAGCACACACCCGCGGACAGGGGGCACTGAAGCTTTCTTT.

This clonotype was detected only a few times. The rearrangement links TRBV5-1 to TRBJ2-6; the D is unclear. The germline V and J ends were trimmed by 0 bases and 2 bases, with 9 bases remaining between them. This CDR3 is 16 amino acids long. Germline-derived CDR1 and CDR2 are SGHRS and YFSETQ. The CDR3 sequence is CASSLDAGAGANVLTF. DNA of the CDR3: TGCGCCAGCAGCTTGGATGCAGGAGCTGGGGCCAACGTCCTGACTTTC.

This clonotype was counted only a few times. The chain has TRBV12-5 and TRBJ2-1; 12 bases match TRBD2. The V segment lost 1 base and the J segment 7 bases; nucleotides outside the gene matches: 5. Looked up from germline, CDR1 is LGHNT and CDR2 is FRNRAP. The CDR3 contains 16 residues. The CDR3 region has the DNA TGTGCTAGTGGTTTGGGACTAGCGGGAGCGTGGAATGAGCAGTTCTTC. As protein: CASGLGLAGAWNEQFF.

A few counts support this clonotype. The rearrangement uses TRBV7-8 and TRBJ1-2, with D unresolved. CDR3 length: 13 residues. The V end was cut by 2 bases, the J end by 6 bases, with 10 bases between. CDR1 SGHVS and CDR2 FQNEAQ come from the germline V gene. This CDR3 reads CASSLWSMDGYTF. The CDR3 nucleotides are TGTGCCAGCAGCTTATGGTCAATGGATGGCTACACCTTC.

This clonotype was counted between two and nine times. The rearrangement joins TRBV6-5 to TRBJ2-3, with 12 bases matching TRBD2. There are 17 residues in the CDR3. From germline, CDR1 is MNHEY and CDR2 SVGAGI. The J segment lost 2 bases and the V segment lost 2 bases, leaving 5 bases of the junction unmatched. In nucleotides, the CDR3 is TGTGCCAGCAGTTACACCGGACTAGCGGGAACCACAGATACGCAGTATTTT. This encodes CASSYTGLAGTTDTQYF.

This clonotype was seen a handful of times. The J gene is TRBJ1-2, the V gene TRBV28; D uncertain. The CDR3 is 12 amino acids. V lost 8 bases and J 1 base, leaving 8 bases between the germline ends. Germline V gives CDR1 MDHEN, CDR2 SYDVKM. The CDR3 sequence is CASSRVNYGYTF. For the CDR3, the DNA is TGTGCCAGCTCCCGGGTTAACTATGGCTACACCTTC.

The chain recombines TRBV3-1 with TRBJ1-1; maybe TRBD1 (6 bases). This CDR3 has 16 residues. V lost 4 bases and J lost 1, with 16 bases in between. Germline CDR1 reads LGHDT; CDR2 reads YNNKEL (reference sequence). In DNA, the CDR3 is TGTGCCAGCAGCCTCGGGGGGCGAGGCTCGAACACTGAAGCTTTCTTT. Its protein is CASSLGGRGSNTEAFF.

The chain recombines TRBV19 with TRBJ2-7; 13 bases fit TRBD2. The V gene's germline CDR1 is LNHDA and CDR2 SQIVND (reference sequence). The CDR3 contains 15 residues. Unmatched junction bases numbered 8, after V lost 5 bases and J lost 7 bases. The CDR3 sequence: CASSPGLAGVEEQYF. In DNA form, the CDR3 reads TGTGCCAGTAGTCCCGGACTAGCGGGAGTAGAAGAGCAGTACTTC.

Here the CDR3 DNA reads TGCGCCAGCGTAGCGGGATTCACAGATACGCAGTATTTT. Translated: CASVAGFTDTQYF. The chain recombines TRBV5-1 with TRBJ2-3, with TRBD2 matching 8 bases. The CDR3 extends over 13 amino acids. Germline V CDR1 and CDR2: SGHRS, YFSETQ. V was pared by 7 bases and J by 2 bases, with 3 bases of the junction left unmatched.

Written as DNA, the CDR3 is TGTGCCAGCTCACCTCGCGTTGACGCTGAAAAACTGTTTTTT. Its translation is CASSPRVDAEKLFF. The V gene is TRBV18, the J gene TRBJ1-4; D is unresolved. The CDR3 covers 14 residues. Looked up from germline, CDR1 is KGHSH and CDR2 is LQKENI. Trimming took off 3 bases at V and 7 bases at J, with 12 bases between the two ends. The variable domain in full, with the rest retrieved from reference TRBV18 and TRBJ1-4, is NAGVMQNPRHLVRRRGQEARLRCSPMKGHSHVYWYRQLPEEGLKFMVYLQKENIIDESGMPKERFSAEFPKEGPSILRIQQVVRGDSAAYFCASSPRVDAEKLFFGSGTQLSVL.

This clonotype has more than one count but fewer than ten. The rearrangement links TRBV29-1 to TRBJ2-7; the D gene is possibly TRBD2 (5 bases). Per germline, CDR1 SQVTM and CDR2 ANQGSEA. V gave up 6 bases and J gave up 1 base, with 13 bases separating them. This CDR3 contains 13 residues. The DNA of the CDR3 is TGCAGCGTGAGGGAAGGATTGTCCTACGAGCAGTACTTC. Residues: CSVREGLSYEQYF.